The TCR beta chain described here comes from a study of early T cells in non-severe SARS-CoV-2 infection. TCRdb reprocessed the 5' RACE reads via MiXCR and lists one record per CDR3 protein. Of approximately 70,000 distinct CDR3 sequences listed, around 12% were seen once; the top ten hold around 16%. This clonotype was counted a few times. The CDR3 runs to 14 residues. Looked up from germline, CDR1 is SGHDT and CDR2 is YYEEEE. V lost 0 bases and J lost 0, with 7 bases in between. This TCR was recovered from an adult who was a healthcare worker with PCR-confirmed SARS-CoV-2 infection or an uninfected control (not recorded which). The donor label of this sample is uncertain. Sequencing used whole blood, obtained at baseline. The chain uses TRBV5-6 and TRBJ2-7; D call uncertain. The CDR3 region has the DNA TGTGCCAGCAGCTTGGTAGGCATCTCCTACGAGCAGTACTTC. Its translation: CASSLVGISYEQYF. The variable domain in full, with the rest retrieved from reference TRBV5-6 and TRBJ2-7, is DAGVTQSPTHLIKTRGQQVTLRCSPKSGHDTVSWYQQALGQGPQFIFQYYEEEERQRGNFPDRFSGHQFPNYSSELNVNALLLGDSALYLCASSLVGISYEQYFGPGTRLTVT.